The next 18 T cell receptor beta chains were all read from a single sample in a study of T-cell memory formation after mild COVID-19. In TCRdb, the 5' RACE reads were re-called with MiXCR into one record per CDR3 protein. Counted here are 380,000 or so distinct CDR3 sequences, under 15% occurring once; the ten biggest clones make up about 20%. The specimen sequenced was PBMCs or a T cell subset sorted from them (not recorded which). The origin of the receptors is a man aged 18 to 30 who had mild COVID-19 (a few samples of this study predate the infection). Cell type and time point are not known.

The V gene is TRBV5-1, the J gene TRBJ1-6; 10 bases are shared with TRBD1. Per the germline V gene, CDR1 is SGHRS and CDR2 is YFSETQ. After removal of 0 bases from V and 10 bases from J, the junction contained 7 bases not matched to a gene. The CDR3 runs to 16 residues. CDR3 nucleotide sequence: TGCGCCAGCAGCTTGGCCCCGGACAGGGGGAGGTCACCCCTCCACTTT. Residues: CASSLAPDRGRSPLHF. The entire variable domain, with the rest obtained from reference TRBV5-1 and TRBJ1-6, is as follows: KAGVTQTPRYLIKTRGQQVTLSCSPISGHRSVSWYQQTPGQGLQFLFEYFSETQRNKGNFPGRFSGRQFSNSRSEMNVSTLELGDSALYLCASSLAPDRGRSPLHFGNGTRLTVT.

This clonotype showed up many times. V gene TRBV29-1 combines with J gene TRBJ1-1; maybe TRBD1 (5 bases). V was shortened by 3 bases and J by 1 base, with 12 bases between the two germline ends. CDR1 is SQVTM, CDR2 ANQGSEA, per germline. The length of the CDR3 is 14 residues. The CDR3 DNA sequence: TGCAGCGTTGATACGACAGAGGGGAACACTGAAGCTTTCTTT. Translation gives CSVDTTEGNTEAFF.

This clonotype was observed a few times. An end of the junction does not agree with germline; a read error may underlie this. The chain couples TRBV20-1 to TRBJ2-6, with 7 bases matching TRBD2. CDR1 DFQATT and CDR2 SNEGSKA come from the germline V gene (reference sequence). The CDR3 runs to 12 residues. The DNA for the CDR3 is TGTGCGGGGGTCTCTGGGGCCAACGTCCTGACTTTC. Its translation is CAGVSGANVLTF.

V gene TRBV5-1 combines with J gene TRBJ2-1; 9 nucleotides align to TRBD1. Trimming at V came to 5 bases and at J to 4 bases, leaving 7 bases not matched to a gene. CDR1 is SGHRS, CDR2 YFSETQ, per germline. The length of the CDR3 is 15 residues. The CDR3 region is CASSIWTGVYNEQFF. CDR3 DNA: TGCGCCAGCAGTATTTGGACAGGGGTATACAATGAGCAGTTCTTC.

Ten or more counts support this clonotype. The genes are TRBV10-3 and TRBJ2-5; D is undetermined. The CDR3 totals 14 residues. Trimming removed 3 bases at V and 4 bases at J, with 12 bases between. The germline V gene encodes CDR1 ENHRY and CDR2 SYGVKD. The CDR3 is CAISEVKSGETQYF. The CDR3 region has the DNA TGTGCCATCAGTGAAGTCAAATCGGGAGAGACCCAGTACTTC.

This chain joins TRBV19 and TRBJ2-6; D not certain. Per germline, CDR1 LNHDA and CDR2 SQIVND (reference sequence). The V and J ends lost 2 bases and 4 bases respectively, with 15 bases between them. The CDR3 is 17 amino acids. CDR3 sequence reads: CASSISPPVLGANVLTF. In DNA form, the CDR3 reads TGTGCCAGTAGTATATCTCCCCCCGTGCTCGGGGCCAACGTCCTGACTTTC. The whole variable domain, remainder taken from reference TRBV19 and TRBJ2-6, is DGGITQSPKYLFRKEGQNVTLSCEQNLNHDAMYWYRQDPGQGLRLIYYSQIVNDFQKGDIAEGYSVSREKKESFPLTVTSAQKNPTAFYLCASSISPPVLGANVLTFGAGSRLTVL.

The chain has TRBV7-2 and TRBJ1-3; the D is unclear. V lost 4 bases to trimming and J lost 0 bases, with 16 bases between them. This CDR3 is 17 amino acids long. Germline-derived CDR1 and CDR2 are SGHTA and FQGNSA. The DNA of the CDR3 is TGTGCCAGCAGCTCGATAGCGAGGGTAATCTCTGGAAACACCATATATTTT. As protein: CASSSIARVISGNTIYF. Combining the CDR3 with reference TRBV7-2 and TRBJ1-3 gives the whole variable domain GAGVSQSPSNKVTEKGKDVELRCDPISGHTALYWYRQSLGQGLEFLIYFQGNSAPDKSGLPSDRFSAERTGGSVSTLTIQRTQQEDSAVYLCASSSIARVISGNTIYFGEGSWLTVV.

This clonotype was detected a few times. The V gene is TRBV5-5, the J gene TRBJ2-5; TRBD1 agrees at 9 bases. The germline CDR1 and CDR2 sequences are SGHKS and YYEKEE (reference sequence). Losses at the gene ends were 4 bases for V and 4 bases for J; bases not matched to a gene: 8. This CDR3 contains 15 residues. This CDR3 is CASSKQTGGRETQYF. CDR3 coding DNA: TGTGCCAGCAGCAAACAGACAGGGGGTAGAGAGACCCAGTACTTC. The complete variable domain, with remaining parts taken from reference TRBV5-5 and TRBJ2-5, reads DAGVTQSPTHLIKTRGQQVTLRCSPISGHKSVSWYQQVLGQGPQFIFQYYEKEERGRGNFPDRFSARQFPNYSSELNVNALLLGDSALYLCASSKQTGGRETQYFGPGTRLLVL.

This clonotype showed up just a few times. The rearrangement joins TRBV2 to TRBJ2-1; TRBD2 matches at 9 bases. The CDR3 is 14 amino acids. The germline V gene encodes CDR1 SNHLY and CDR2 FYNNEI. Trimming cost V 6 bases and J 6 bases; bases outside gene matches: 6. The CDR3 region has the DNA TGTGCCAGCAGACCGGGACTAGCTATCAATGAGCAGTTCTTC. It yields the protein CASRPGLAINEQFF.

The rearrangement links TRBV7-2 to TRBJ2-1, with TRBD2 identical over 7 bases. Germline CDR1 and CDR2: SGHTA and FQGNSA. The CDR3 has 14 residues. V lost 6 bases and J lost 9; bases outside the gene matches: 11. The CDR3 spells CASRPAGTTSEQFF. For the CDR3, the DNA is TGTGCCAGCAGACCCGCCGGGACTACTAGTGAGCAGTTCTTC.

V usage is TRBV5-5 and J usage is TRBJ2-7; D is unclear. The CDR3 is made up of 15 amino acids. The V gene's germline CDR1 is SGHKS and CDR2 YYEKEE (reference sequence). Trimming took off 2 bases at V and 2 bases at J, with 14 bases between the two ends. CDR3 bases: TGTGCCAGCAGCTTCACTGTTACGCAGGCCTACGAGCAGTACGTC. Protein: CASSFTVTQAYEQYV.

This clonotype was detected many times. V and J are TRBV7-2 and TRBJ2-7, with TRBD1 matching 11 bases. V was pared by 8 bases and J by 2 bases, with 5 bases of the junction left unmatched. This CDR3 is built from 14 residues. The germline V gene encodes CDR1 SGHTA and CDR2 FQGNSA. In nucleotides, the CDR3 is TGTGCCAGCGCTAAGGACAGGGGGCCCTACGAGCAGTACGTC. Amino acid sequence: CASAKDRGPYEQYV.

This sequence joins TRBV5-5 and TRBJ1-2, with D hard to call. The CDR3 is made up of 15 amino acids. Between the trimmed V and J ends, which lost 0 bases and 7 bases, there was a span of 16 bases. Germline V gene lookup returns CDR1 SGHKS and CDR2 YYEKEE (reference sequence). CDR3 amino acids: CASSLVLWVVTGYTF. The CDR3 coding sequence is TGTGCCAGCAGCTTGGTTTTATGGGTAGTCACTGGCTACACCTTC.

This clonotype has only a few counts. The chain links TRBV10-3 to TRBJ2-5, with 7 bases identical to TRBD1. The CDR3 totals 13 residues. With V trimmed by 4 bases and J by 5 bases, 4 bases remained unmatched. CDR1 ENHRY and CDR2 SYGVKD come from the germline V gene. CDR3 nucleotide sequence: TGTGCCATCAGTGTGACAGGGTCCGAGACCCAGTACTTC. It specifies CAISVTGSETQYF.

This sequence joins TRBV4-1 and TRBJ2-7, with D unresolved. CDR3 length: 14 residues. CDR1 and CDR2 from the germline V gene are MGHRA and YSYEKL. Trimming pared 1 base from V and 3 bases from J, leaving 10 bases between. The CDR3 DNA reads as TGCGCCAGCAGCCAAGCCCTCGTCCACTACGAGCAGTACTTC. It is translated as CASSQALVHYEQYF.

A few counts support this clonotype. Written as DNA, the CDR3 is TGTGCCAGCAGTTCCCCCGGGGCAGGGGGCACTGAAGCTTTCTTT. Translated: CASSSPGAGGTEAFF. The genes are TRBV6-5 and TRBJ1-1; 7 bases agree with TRBD1. The CDR3 covers 15 residues. J gave up 4 bases and V 4 bases, and 9 bases lay outside the gene matches. Per the germline V gene, CDR1 is MNHEY and CDR2 is SVGAGI.

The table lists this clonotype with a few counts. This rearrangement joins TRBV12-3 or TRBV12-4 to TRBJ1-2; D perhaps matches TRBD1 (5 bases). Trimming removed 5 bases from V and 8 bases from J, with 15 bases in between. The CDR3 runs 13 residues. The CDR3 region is CASSPSGLKGYTF. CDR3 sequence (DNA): TGTGCCAGCAGTCCCTCGGGACTAAAGGGCTACACCTTC.

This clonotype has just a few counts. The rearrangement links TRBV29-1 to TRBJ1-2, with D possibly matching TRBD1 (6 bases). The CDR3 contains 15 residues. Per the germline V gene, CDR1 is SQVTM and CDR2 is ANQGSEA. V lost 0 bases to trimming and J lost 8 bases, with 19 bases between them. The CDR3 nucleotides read TGCAGCGTTGAAGAGGTCGGCAGGGAAACAGGGGGCTACACCTTC. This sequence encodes CSVEEVGRETGGYTF. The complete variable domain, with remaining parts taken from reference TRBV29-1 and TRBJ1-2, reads SAVISQKPSRDICQRGTSLTIQCQVDSQVTMMFWYRQQPGQSLTLIATANQGSEATYESGFVIDKFPISRPNLTFSTLTVSNMSPEDSSIYLCSVEEVGRETGGYTFGSGTRLTVV.